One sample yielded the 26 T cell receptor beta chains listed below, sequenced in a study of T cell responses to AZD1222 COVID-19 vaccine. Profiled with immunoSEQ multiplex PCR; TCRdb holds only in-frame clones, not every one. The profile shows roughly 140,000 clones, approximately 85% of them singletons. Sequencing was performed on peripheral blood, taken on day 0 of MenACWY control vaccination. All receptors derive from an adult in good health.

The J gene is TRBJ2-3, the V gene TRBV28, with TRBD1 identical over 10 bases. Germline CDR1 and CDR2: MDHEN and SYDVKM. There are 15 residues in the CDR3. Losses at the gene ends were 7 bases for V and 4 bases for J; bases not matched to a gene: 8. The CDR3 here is CASKRGQGVSDTQYF. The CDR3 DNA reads TGTGCCAGCAAGCGAGGACAGGGGGTATCAGATACGCAGTATTTT.

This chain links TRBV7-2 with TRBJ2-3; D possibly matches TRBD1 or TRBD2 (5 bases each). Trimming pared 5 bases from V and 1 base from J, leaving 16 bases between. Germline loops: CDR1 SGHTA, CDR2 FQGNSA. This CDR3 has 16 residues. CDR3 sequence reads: CASSLGTTMRTDTQYF. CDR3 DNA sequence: TGTGCCAGCAGCCTCGGGACCACCATGCGCACAGATACGCAGTATTTT.

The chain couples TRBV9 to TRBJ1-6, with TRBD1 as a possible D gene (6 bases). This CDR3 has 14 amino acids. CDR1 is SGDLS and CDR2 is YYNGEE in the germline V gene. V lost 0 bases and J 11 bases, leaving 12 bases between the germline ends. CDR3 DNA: TGTGCCAGCAGCGTAGGAGGAGGGGGGCCACCCCTCCACTTT. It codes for CASSVGGGGPPLHF. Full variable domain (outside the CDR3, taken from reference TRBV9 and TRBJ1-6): DSGVTQTPKHLITATGQRVTLRCSPRSGDLSVYWYQQSLDQGLQFLIQYYNGEERAKGNILERFSAQQFPDLHSELNLSSLELGDSALYFCASSVGGGGPPLHFGNGTRLTVT.

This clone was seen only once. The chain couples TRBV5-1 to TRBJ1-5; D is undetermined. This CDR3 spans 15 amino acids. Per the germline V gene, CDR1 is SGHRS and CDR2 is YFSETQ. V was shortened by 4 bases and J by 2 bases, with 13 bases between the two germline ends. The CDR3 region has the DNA TGCGCCAGCAGCCTGGATGTGGGTGGCAATCAGCCCCAGCATTTT. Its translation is CASSLDVGGNQPQHF.

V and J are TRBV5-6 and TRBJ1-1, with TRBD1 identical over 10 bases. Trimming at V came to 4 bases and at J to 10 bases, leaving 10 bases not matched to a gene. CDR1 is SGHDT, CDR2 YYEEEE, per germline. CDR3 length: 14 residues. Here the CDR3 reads CASSPTGTGVGAFF. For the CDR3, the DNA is TGTGCCAGCAGCCCAACCGGGACAGGGGTAGGAGCTTTCTTT.

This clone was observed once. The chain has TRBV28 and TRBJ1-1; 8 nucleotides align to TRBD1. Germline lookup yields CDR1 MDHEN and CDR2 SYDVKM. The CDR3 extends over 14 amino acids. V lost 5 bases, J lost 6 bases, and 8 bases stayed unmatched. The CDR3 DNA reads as TGTGCCAGCAGTCTTGGACAGGGAGGCTCTGAAGCTTTCTTT. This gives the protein CASSLGQGGSEAFF.

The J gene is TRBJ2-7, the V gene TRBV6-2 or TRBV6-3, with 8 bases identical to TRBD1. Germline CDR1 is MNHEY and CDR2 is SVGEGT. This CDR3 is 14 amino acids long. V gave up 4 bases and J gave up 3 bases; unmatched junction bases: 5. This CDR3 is CASSSMTGDYEQYV. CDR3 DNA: TGTGCCAGCAGTTCGATGACAGGGGACTACGAGCAGTACGTC.

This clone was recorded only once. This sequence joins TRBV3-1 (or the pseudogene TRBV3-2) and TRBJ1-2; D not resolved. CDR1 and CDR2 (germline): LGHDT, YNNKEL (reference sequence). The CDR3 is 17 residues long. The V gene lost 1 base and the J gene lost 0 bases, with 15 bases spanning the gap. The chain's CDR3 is CASSQVVLVGTNYGYTF. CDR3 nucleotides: TGTGCCAGCAGCCAAGTCGTTTTGGTGGGGACTAACTATGGCTACACCTTC.

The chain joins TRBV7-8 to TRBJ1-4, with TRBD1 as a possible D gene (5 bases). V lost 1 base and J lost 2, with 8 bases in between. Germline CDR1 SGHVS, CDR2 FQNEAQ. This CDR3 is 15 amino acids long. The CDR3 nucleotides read TGTGCCAGCAGCTTAGTACGGGGGACTAATGAAAAACTGTTTTTT. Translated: CASSLVRGTNEKLFF.

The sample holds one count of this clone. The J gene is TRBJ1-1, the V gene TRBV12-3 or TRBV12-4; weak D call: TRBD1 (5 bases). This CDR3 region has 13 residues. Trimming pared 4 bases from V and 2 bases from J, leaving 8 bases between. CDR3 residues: CASSWRGNTEAFF. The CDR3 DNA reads TGTGCCAGCAGTTGGCGGGGCAACACTGAAGCTTTCTTT.

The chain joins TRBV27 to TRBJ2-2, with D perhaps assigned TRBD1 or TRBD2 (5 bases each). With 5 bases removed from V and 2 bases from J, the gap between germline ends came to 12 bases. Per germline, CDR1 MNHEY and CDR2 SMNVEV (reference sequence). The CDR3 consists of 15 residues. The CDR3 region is CASSPLDRNTGELFF. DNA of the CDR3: TGTGCCAGCAGTCCACTAGACAGAAACACCGGGGAGCTGTTTTTT.

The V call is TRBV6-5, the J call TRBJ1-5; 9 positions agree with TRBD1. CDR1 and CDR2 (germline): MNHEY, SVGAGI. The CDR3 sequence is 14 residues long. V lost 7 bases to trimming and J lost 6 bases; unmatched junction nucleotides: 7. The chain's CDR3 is CASTGTGYGQPQHF. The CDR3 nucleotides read TGTGCCAGCACCGGGACAGGGTACGGTCAGCCCCAGCATTTT.

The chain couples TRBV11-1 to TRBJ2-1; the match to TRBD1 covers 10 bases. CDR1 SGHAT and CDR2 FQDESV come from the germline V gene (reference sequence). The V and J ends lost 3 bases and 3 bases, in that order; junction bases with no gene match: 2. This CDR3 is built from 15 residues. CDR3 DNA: TGTGCCAGCAGCTTTCGGACAGGGGGCTACAATGAGCAGTTCTTC. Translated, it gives CASSFRTGGYNEQFF.

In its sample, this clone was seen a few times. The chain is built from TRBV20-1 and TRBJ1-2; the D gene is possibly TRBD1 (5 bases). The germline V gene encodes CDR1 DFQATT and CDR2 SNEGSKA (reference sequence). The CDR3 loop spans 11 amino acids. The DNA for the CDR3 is TGCAGCCTACAGGCGAACTATGGCTACACCTTC. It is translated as CSLQANYGYTF.

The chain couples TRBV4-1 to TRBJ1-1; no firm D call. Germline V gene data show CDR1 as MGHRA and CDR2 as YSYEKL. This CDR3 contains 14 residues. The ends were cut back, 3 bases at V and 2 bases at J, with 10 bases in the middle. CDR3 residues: CASSHVRDNTEAFF. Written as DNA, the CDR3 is TGCGCCAGCAGCCATGTTAGGGATAACACTGAAGCTTTCTTT.

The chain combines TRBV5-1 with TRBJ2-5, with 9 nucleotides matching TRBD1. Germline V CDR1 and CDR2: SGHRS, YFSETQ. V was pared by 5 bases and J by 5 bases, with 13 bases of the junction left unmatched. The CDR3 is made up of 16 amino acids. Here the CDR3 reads CASSPAGTGNLETQYF. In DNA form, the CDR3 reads TGCGCCAGCAGTCCTGCGGGGACAGGGAATTTGGAGACCCAGTACTTC. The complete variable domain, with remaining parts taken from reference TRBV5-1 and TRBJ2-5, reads KAGVTQTPRYLIKTRGQQVTLSCSPISGHRSVSWYQQTPGQGLQFLFEYFSETQRNKGNFPGRFSGRQFSNSRSEMNVSTLELGDSALYLCASSPAGTGNLETQYFGPGTRLLVL.

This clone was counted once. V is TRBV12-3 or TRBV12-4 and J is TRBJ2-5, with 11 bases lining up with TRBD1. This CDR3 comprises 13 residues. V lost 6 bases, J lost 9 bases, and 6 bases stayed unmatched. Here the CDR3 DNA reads TGTGCCAGCAGCCCTCGGACAGGGGGCCCCCAGTACTTC. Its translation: CASSPRTGGPQYF.

CDR3 bases: TGTGCCAGCAGCTTATCAACCATGAGCGTGGAAAAACTGTTTTTT. Translation gives CASSLSTMSVEKLFF. This sequence joins TRBV7-2 and TRBJ1-4; D unresolved. The V end was cut by 2 bases, the J end by 8 bases, with 15 bases between. CDR3 length equals 15 residues. Germline assignment: CDR1 SGHTA and CDR2 FQGNSA.

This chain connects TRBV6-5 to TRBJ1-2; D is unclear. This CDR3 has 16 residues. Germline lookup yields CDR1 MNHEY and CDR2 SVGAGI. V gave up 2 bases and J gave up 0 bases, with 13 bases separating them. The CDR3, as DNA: TGTGCCAGCAGTTACGGCTGGGCCAGCACTAACTATGGCTACACCTTC. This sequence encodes CASSYGWASTNYGYTF.

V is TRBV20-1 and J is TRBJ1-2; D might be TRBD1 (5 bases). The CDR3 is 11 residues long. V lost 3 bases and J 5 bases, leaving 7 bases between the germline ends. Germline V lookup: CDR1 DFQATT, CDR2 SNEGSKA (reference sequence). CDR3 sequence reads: CSARTAYGYTF. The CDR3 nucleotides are TGCAGTGCTAGGACAGCTTATGGCTACACCTTC.

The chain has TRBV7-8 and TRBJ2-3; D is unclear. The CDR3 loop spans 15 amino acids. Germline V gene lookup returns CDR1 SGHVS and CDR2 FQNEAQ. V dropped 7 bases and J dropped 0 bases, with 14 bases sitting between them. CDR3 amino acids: CASTPRILSTDTQYF. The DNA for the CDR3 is TGTGCCAGCACCCCGCGAATTCTTAGCACAGATACGCAGTATTTT.

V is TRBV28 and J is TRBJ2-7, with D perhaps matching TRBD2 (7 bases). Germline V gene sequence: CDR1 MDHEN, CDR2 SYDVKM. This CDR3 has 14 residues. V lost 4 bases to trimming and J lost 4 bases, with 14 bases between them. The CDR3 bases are TGTGCCAGCAGTTCGGGGGGACACCGATACGAGCAGTACGTC. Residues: CASSSGGHRYEQYV.

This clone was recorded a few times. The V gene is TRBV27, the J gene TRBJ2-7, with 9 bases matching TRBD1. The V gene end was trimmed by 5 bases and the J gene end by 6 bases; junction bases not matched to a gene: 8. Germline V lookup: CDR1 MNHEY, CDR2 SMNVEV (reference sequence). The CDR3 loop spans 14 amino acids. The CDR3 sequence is CASSPTGGSGEQYF. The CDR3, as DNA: TGTGCCAGCAGTCCAACAGGGGGCTCAGGCGAGCAGTACTTC.

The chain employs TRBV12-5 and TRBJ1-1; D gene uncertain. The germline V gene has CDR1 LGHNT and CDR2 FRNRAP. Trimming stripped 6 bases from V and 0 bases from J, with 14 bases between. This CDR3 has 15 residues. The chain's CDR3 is CASGLPGVMNTEAFF. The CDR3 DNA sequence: TGTGCTAGTGGACTCCCTGGGGTCATGAACACTGAAGCTTTCTTT.

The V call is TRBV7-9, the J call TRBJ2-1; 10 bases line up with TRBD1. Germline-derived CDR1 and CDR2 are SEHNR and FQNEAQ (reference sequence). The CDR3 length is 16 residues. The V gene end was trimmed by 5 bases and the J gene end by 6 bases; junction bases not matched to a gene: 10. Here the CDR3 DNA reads TGTGCCAGCAGCCCCCCTGGCGGGACAGGGGCCAATGAGCAGTTCTTC. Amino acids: CASSPPGGTGANEQFF.

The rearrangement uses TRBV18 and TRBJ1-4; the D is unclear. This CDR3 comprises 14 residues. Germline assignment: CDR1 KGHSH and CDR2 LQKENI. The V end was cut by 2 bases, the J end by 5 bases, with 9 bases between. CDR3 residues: CASSPTRLNEKLFF. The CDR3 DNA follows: TGTGCCAGCTCACCAACTAGACTAAATGAAAAACTGTTTTTT.